Listed below are T cell receptor beta chains from one sample, sequenced in a study of T cell repertoires in cytomegalovirus infection. These receptors are not linked to any known antigen. TCRdb reprocessed the reads with MiXCR, giving one entry per CDR3 protein. The table shows some 800,000 distinct CDR3 sequences, with 29% occurring only once. The source was cultured CD8+ T cells from PBMCs, collected from culture after CMV antigen stimulation. The source is a human donor in good health (CMV status not recorded). Some clones in this sample may be carry-over from other donors' samples. The CDR3 runs from the conserved cysteine through the conserved F or W. D genes are given only for firm matches. Clone size is not always given. Where it is, it says once, few, many or a class for expanded clones.

v_gene	abundance	j_gene	d_gene	CDR3aa	CDR3nt
TRBV28	few	TRBJ2-7	-	CASSPPRTKDYEQYF	TGTGCCAGCAGTCCCCCGCGAACAAAGGACTACGAGCAGTACTTC
TRBV7-6	few	TRBJ2-5	TRBD1	CASSPRTGYDRETQYF	TGTGCCAGCAGCCCGCGGACAGGGTACGATCGGGAGACCCAGTACTTC
TRBV15	-	TRBJ1-2	-	CATSRASQGVSRGYTF	TGTGCCACCAGCAGAGCATCACAGGGCGTTTCGAGGGGCTACACCTTC
TRBV7-2	medium-sized	TRBJ2-6	-	CASSLVGQTFSGANVLTF	TGTGCCAGCAGCTTAGTGGGGCAGACCTTCTCTGGGGCCAACGTCCTGACTTTC
TRBV6-4	few	TRBJ2-2	TRBD2	CASSVSSSGAANTGELFF	TGTGCCAGCAGTGTGAGCTCTAGCGGGGCCGCGAACACCGGGGAGCTGTTTTTT
TRBV7-6	many	TRBJ2-1	-	CASSLAEPYNEQFF	TGTGCCAGCAGCTTAGCTGAGCCGTACAATGAGCAGTTCTTC
TRBV6-2/TRBV6-3	many	TRBJ2-1	TRBD2	CASSGAGGYNEQFF	TGTGCCAGCAGTGGAGCGGGGGGCTACAATGAGCAGTTCTTC
TRBV4-1	few	TRBJ1-1	TRBD1	CASDQGQGNTEAFF	TGCGCCAGCGACCAGGGACAGGGGAACACTGAAGCTTTCTTT
TRBV7-9	-	TRBJ1-1	-	CASSEDLNTEAFF	TGTGCCAGCAGCGAAGACTTGAACACTGAAGCTTTCTTT
TRBV7-9	many	TRBJ2-1	TRBD1	CASSLRPGQGGNEQFF	TGTGCCAGCAGCCTGAGACCGGGACAGGGTGGAAATGAGCAGTTCTTC
TRBV19	once	TRBJ1-1	TRBD1	CASSLGTGPFF	TGTGCCAGTAGTTTAGGGACAGGTCCTTTCTTT
TRBV27	-	TRBJ2-1	-	CASSPMTSGCGPRGNEQFF	TGTGCCAGCAGTCCTATGACCAGCGGATGTGGACCACGGGGTAATGAGCAGTTCTTC
TRBV7-2	many	TRBJ2-7	TRBD2	CASSPGTSSYEQYF	TGTGCCAGCAGCCCCGGGACTAGCAGCTACGAGCAGTACTTC